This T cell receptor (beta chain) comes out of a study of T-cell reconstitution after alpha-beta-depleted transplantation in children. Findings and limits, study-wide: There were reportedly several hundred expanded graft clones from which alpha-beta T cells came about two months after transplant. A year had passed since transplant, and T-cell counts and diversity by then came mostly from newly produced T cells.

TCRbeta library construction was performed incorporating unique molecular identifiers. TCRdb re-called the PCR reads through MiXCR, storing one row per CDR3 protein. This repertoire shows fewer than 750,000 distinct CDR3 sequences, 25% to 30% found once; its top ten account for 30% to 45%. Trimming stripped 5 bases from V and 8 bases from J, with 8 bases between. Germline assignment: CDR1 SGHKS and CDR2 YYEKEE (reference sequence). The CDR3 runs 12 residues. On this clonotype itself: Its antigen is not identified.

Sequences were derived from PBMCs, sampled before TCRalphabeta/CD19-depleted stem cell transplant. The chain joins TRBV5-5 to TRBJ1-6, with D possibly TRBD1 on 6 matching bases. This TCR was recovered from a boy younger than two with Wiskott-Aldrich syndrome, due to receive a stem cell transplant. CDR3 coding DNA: TGTGCCAGCAGAAACAGGGATTCACCCCTCCACTTT. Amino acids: CASRNRDSPLHF. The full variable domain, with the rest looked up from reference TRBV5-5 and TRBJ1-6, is DAGVTQSPTHLIKTRGQQVTLRCSPISGHKSVSWYQQVLGQGPQFIFQYYEKEERGRGNFPDRFSARQFPNYSSELNVNALLLGDSALYLCASRNRDSPLHFGNGTRLTVT.